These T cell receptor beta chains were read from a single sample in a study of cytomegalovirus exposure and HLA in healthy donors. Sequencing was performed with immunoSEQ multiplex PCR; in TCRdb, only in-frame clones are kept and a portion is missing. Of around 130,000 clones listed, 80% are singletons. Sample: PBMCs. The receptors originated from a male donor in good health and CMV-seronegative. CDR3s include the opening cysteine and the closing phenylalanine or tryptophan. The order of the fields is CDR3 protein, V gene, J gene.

CASSLMTGGPSTDTQYF	TRBV27	TRBJ2-3
CASSLWTGEGSPLHF	TRBV28	TRBJ1-6
CASSSQGQNTEAFF	TRBV5-1	TRBJ1-1
CASSGLAGVTDTQYF	TRBV2	TRBJ2-3
CASRGTSAFF	TRBV5-1	TRBJ1-1
CASSQEGWLAGASGNTIYF	TRBV4-1	TRBJ1-3
CAISAGGTNYGYTF	TRBV10-3	TRBJ1-2
CASSLFHDSSGANVLTF	TRBV7-7	TRBJ2-6
CASSPRQGVTQPQHF	TRBV28	TRBJ1-5
CASSAGRGEAFF	TRBV25-1	TRBJ1-1
CASSLLGQGNTEAFF	TRBV27	TRBJ1-1
CASSLGRIGTRKSGTEAFF	TRBV11-2	TRBJ1-1
CASSLHLSSYNEQFF	TRBV11-2	TRBJ2-1
CASSDLPVEDQPQHF	TRBV10-2	TRBJ1-5
CASSLQGGNYEQYF	TRBV27	TRBJ2-7
CASSLNTYEQYF	TRBV5-6	TRBJ2-7
CASHSPVAGGPDEQFF	TRBV28	TRBJ2-1
CASSLQGSYEQYF	TRBV11-2	TRBJ2-7
CASSPTVTGGIGSGANVLTF	TRBV7-6	TRBJ2-6
CASMTGEAGELFF	TRBV27	TRBJ2-2
CASSSGGTGKTGELFF	TRBV5-4	TRBJ2-2
CSSSSGQPEAFF	TRBV7-9	TRBJ1-1
CASSASGTGVRGQPQHF	TRBV7-9	TRBJ1-5
CASSPRDTQYF	TRBV18	TRBJ2-3
CASSNVGQEYSNQPQHF	TRBV2	TRBJ1-5
CASYGGPPLDGYTF	TRBV5-1	TRBJ1-2
CASSQEGQGLSYEQYF	TRBV4-2	TRBJ2-7
CASSVAWDSTIYEQYF	TRBV9	TRBJ2-7
CASSDPQGPYNSPLHF	TRBV5-6	TRBJ1-6
CASKGQAYEQYF	TRBV2	TRBJ2-7
CASSPSAGTSGRARYEQYF	TRBV7-9	TRBJ2-7
CASSRLAGGPAEQYF	TRBV7-2	TRBJ2-7
CASSTSTSGANGLTF	TRBV6-1	TRBJ2-6
CASTETGANGLTF	TRBV5-1	TRBJ2-6
CASSPRDRSNTGELFF	TRBV7-2	TRBJ2-2
CATSRGGQGQTGGYTF	TRBV15	TRBJ1-2
CAISERTGGPPDTEAFF	TRBV10-3	TRBJ1-1
CASSQAGVSTQQFF	TRBV14	TRBJ2-1
CASSLGTAGDTQYF	TRBV18	TRBJ2-3
CASSLTSGPGQGDPLAKNSQYF	TRBV4-1	TRBJ2-4
CASSLETGISDTQYF	TRBV5-1	TRBJ2-3
CASSGDRGLDGYTF	TRBV6-5	TRBJ1-2
CASSFSQGREKLFF	TRBV27	TRBJ1-4
CASSIGGDSTDTQYF	TRBV6-1	TRBJ2-3
CASSQGHNTGELFF	TRBV6-4	TRBJ2-2
CASSYSTGGMNTEAFF	TRBV6-5	TRBJ1-1
CASSESPGTGSGEQYF	TRBV6-1	TRBJ2-7
CASRKAGTGELFF	TRBV11-3	TRBJ2-2